These 30 T cell receptor beta chains share one sample of origin, sequenced in a study of T cell responses to AZD1222 COVID-19 vaccine. Data came from immunoSEQ multiplex PCR; TCRdb stores just in-frame clones and leaves some out. The sample comprises tens of thousands of clones, approximately 90% of which are singletons, and approximately 5.4% rests with the top ten. The source material was peripheral blood, sampled on day 0 of AZD1222 vaccination. These receptors were collected from an adult in good health.

This clone was observed a single time. V is TRBV18 and J is TRBJ1-1, with D perhaps matching TRBD1 (5 bases). V lost 5 bases and J 4 bases, leaving 20 bases between the germline ends. This CDR3 is built from 16 residues. Germline V lookup: CDR1 KGHSH, CDR2 LQKENI. CDR3 coding DNA: TGTGCCAGCTCAGAGCCTCGGGACCCTAGTGGCACTGAAGCTTTCTTT. It is translated as CASSEPRDPSGTEAFF.

The V call is TRBV12-3 or TRBV12-4, the J call TRBJ1-2, with 7 bases fitting TRBD1. The CDR3 has 12 amino acids. V shed 6 bases and J 7 bases; nucleotides not matched to a gene: 5. The CDR3 is CASSYRGVGYTF. The DNA of the CDR3 is TGTGCCAGCAGCTACAGGGGAGTTGGCTACACCTTC.

The rearrangement uses TRBV30 and TRBJ2-5, with a tentative D call TRBD2 (5 bases). The germline CDR1 and CDR2 sequences are GTSNPN and SVGIG (reference sequence). With 3 bases removed from V and 4 bases from J, the gap between germline ends came to 12 bases. There are 13 residues in the CDR3. The DNA for the CDR3 is TGTGCCTGGAGCTTCAGAGAGGGAGAGACCCAGTACTTC. Translating gives CAWSFREGETQYF. Full variable domain (rest looked up from reference TRBV30 and TRBJ2-5): SQTIHQWPATLVQPVGSPLSLECTVEGTSNPNLYWYRQAAGRGLQLLFYSVGIGQISSEVPQNLSASRPQDRQFILSSKKLLLSDSGFYLCAWSFREGETQYFGPGTRLLVL.

This sequence joins TRBV5-4 and TRBJ1-2, with 8 nucleotides matching TRBD1. Germline values: CDR1 SGHNT, CDR2 YYREEE (reference sequence). V dropped 2 bases and J dropped 6; count of bases not matched to a gene: 3. The CDR3 covers 13 residues. The CDR3, as DNA: TGTGCCAGCAGCTTTGACAGGGGTAATGGCTACACCTTC. Translation: CASSFDRGNGYTF.

V usage is TRBV10-2 and J usage is TRBJ1-1; D might be TRBD1 (6 bases). From germline, CDR1 is WSHSY and CDR2 SAAADI. V shed 0 bases and J shed 7 bases, with 9 bases lying between them. This CDR3 comprises 13 residues. The CDR3 spells CASSESGGVEAFF. The CDR3 DNA follows: TGCGCCAGCAGTGAGTCGGGGGGCGTTGAAGCTTTCTTT.

The V and J genes are TRBV6-5 and TRBJ1-1; TRBD1 matches 7 bases. Germline-derived CDR1 and CDR2 are MNHEY and SVGAGI. The CDR3 has 14 residues. V lost 7 bases and J lost 3; bases outside the gene matches: 8. The CDR3 nucleotides read TGTGCCAGCACAGGGGGTCGGGGGTACACTGAAGCTTTCTTT. Encoded protein: CASTGGRGYTEAFF.

This chain uses TRBV28 with TRBJ1-3, with TRBD1 as a possible D gene (5 bases). V was clipped by 8 bases and J by 4 bases, with 15 bases between them. The CDR3 is 14 amino acids. Looked up from germline, CDR1 is MDHEN and CDR2 is SYDVKM. The DNA for the CDR3 is TGTGCCAGCGGGGGTTGGGCGGACGGAAACACCATATATTTT. It codes for CASGGWADGNTIYF.

The sample holds one count of this clone. The chain links TRBV18 to TRBJ2-7; D may be TRBD1 or TRBD2 (7 bases each). Germline CDR1 KGHSH, CDR2 LQKENI. V dropped 3 bases and J dropped 7 bases, with 16 bases sitting between them. This CDR3 region has 14 residues. The CDR3 sequence is CASSPTPQGGEQYF. The CDR3 nucleotides are TGTGCCAGCTCACCGACGCCTCAGGGGGGGGAGCAGTACTTC.

The rearrangement links TRBV29-1 to TRBJ1-2; D call uncertain. The germline gives CDR1 SQVTM, CDR2 ANQGSEA. The CDR3 contains 11 residues. V was clipped by 7 bases and J by 1 base, with 7 bases between them. Here the CDR3 DNA reads TGCAGCGCCTTGAATAACTATGGCTACACCTTC. It yields the protein CSALNNYGYTF.

The genes are TRBV30 and TRBJ2-3; D is ambiguous. Trimming cost V 2 bases and J 14 bases, with 20 bases left between them. The CDR3 consists of 13 residues. Germline lookup yields CDR1 GTSNPN and CDR2 SVGIG (reference sequence). As DNA, the CDR3 is TGTGCCTGGAGTACCTTCCCCGGGCGAGATGGGTATTTT. Protein product: CAWSTFPGRDGYF.

This chain connects TRBV6-5 to TRBJ2-5, with D perhaps TRBD2 (5 bases). This CDR3 is built from 15 residues. Germline V lookup: CDR1 MNHEY, CDR2 SVGAGI. V lost 2 bases, J lost 1 base, and 11 bases lay in between. The CDR3 region is CASSYMGASQETQYF. The CDR3 DNA sequence: TGTGCCAGCAGTTACATGGGAGCAAGCCAAGAGACCCAGTACTTC.

The chain joins TRBV27 to TRBJ2-1; 7 nucleotides agree with TRBD1. CDR3 size: 12 residues. The J segment lost 15 bases and the V segment lost 5 bases, leaving 10 bases of the junction unmatched. The germline V gene has CDR1 MNHEY and CDR2 SMNVEV (reference sequence). This CDR3 is CASSVDRRQGFF. CDR3 nucleotide sequence: TGTGCCAGCAGTGTAGACAGGAGACAGGGGTTCTTC.

The chain uses TRBV20-1 and TRBJ2-5, with no clear D. Per germline, CDR1 DFQATT and CDR2 SNEGSKA (reference sequence). The CDR3 consists of 11 residues. V was trimmed by 3 bases and J by 4 bases, leaving 6 bases between them. DNA of the CDR3: TGCAGTGCTAGCGTGCGAGAGACCCAGTACTTC. Translating it yields CSASVRETQYF.

This chain connects TRBV7-9 to TRBJ2-1; D is possibly TRBD2 (6 bases). This CDR3 has 16 amino acids. V was shortened by 5 bases and J by 5 bases, with 19 bases between the two germline ends. CDR1 is SEHNR and CDR2 is FQNEAQ in the germline V gene (reference sequence). The CDR3 sequence: CASSPGGAGTHNEQFF. CDR3 nucleotide sequence: TGTGCCAGCAGCCCGGGTGGGGCCGGGACTCACAATGAGCAGTTCTTC.

This chain links TRBV5-1 with TRBJ1-4; 8 bases map to TRBD1. Germline lookup yields CDR1 SGHRS and CDR2 YFSETQ. The CDR3 is made up of 14 amino acids. Trimming cost V 4 bases and J 7 bases; bases outside gene matches: 6. The CDR3 region has the DNA TGCGCCAGCAGCCCCGGGACAGGAAGTGAAAAACTGTTTTTT. It yields the protein CASSPGTGSEKLFF. The variable domain in full, completed from reference TRBV5-1 and TRBJ1-4, reads KAGVTQTPRYLIKTRGQQVTLSCSPISGHRSVSWYQQTPGQGLQFLFEYFSETQRNKGNFPGRFSGRQFSNSRSEMNVSTLELGDSALYLCASSPGTGSEKLFFGSGTQLSVL.

This clone occurred a few times. This chain connects TRBV6-6 to TRBJ2-1; 12 nucleotides align to TRBD2. V dropped 5 bases and J dropped 2; count of bases not matched to a gene: 7. This CDR3 region has 17 residues. Germline V lookup: CDR1 MNHNY, CDR2 SVGAGI (reference sequence). CDR3 sequence reads: CASSRALAGGTYNEQFF. CDR3 sequence (DNA): TGTGCCAGCAGTCGCGCTCTAGCGGGAGGGACCTACAATGAGCAGTTCTTC.

The CDR3 DNA sequence: TGTGCCAGTAGTAATCGACAGGGCCCCACCGGGGAGCTGTTTTTT. It translates to CASSNRQGPTGELFF. The V call is TRBV19, the J call TRBJ2-2, with 7 bases matching TRBD1. This CDR3 has 15 amino acids. Per germline, CDR1 LNHDA and CDR2 SQIVND (reference sequence). Trimming took 4 bases from V and 4 from J; bases not matched to a gene: 6.

The rearrangement joins TRBV14 to TRBJ1-2; the D gene is possibly TRBD1 (5 bases). Germline lookup yields CDR1 SGHDN and CDR2 FVKESK. This CDR3 is built from 13 residues. Trimming left V 3 bases short and J 9 bases short, with 14 bases between. The CDR3 DNA follows: TGTGCCAGCAGCCATTTAAGGGGCACGAGCTACACCTTC. Translation: CASSHLRGTSYTF.

The chain combines TRBV6-5 with TRBJ1-2, with unresolved D. Germline CDR1 is MNHEY and CDR2 is SVGAGI. The V end lost 3 bases, the J end lost 8 bases, and 10 bases lay between the germline ends. This CDR3 contains 12 residues. The CDR3 loop reads CASSYRGYGYTF. The CDR3 bases are TGTGCCAGCAGTTATAGAGGGTACGGCTACACCTTC.

The V and J genes are TRBV29-1 and TRBJ1-2; D is undetermined. Trimming removed 3 bases at V and 7 bases at J, with 15 bases between. Germline CDR1 reads SQVTM; CDR2 reads ANQGSEA. This CDR3 is 13 amino acids long. The CDR3 loop is CSVDGPGRFGYTF. The CDR3 region has the DNA TGCAGCGTTGATGGCCCGGGGAGGTTTGGCTACACCTTC.

This clone was found once. V is TRBV11-2 and J is TRBJ1-5; TRBD1 matches at 9 bases. CDR3 length equals 15 residues. Looked up from germline, CDR1 is SGHAT and CDR2 is FQNNGV. V gave up 4 bases and J gave up 2 bases; unmatched junction bases: 3. CDR3 in amino acids: CASSWGQGRNQPQHF. CDR3 coding DNA: TGTGCCAGCAGCTGGGGACAGGGACGCAATCAGCCCCAGCATTTT.

DNA of the CDR3: TGTGCCAGCAAACTAGACGGTTCACCCCTCCACTTT. Translated: CASKLDGSPLHF. V usage is TRBV2 and J usage is TRBJ1-6; D gene uncertain. Germline assignment: CDR1 SNHLY and CDR2 FYNNEI. There are 12 residues in the CDR3. V was clipped by 7 bases and J by 9 bases, with 10 bases between them.

This rearrangement joins TRBV30 to TRBJ1-3; D might be TRBD1 (5 bases). Trimming cost V 4 bases and J 3 bases, with 10 bases left between them. The CDR3 has 13 residues. Germline V gene sequence: CDR1 GTSNPN, CDR2 SVGIG (reference sequence). CDR3 coding DNA: TGTGCCTGGAATCTAGGGGATGGAAACACCATATATTTT. It yields the protein CAWNLGDGNTIYF.

The gene calls are TRBV29-1 and TRBJ2-1, with a weak D call TRBD1 (6 bases). Trimming stripped 6 bases from V and 5 bases from J, with 14 bases between. The germline V gene has CDR1 SQVTM and CDR2 ANQGSEA. This CDR3 has 13 residues. As DNA, the CDR3 is TGCAGCGTCGGCACTCGGACAGACAATGAGCAGTTCTTC. It codes for CSVGTRTDNEQFF.

The chain links TRBV6-5 to TRBJ1-5; D is unclear. V gave up 3 bases and J gave up 5 bases, with 11 bases separating them. This CDR3 has 14 amino acids. Germline V CDR1 and CDR2: MNHEY, SVGAGI. The CDR3 is CASSYSATDQPQHF. The CDR3 nucleotides read TGTGCCAGCAGTTATTCCGCTACGGATCAGCCCCAGCATTTT.

The chain combines TRBV2 with TRBJ1-3, with 8 positions matching TRBD1. The J segment lost 0 bases and the V segment lost 3 bases, leaving 4 bases of the junction unmatched. The CDR3 has 16 amino acids. Germline V lookup: CDR1 SNHLY, CDR2 FYNNEI. CDR3 sequence reads: CASSDIGTGSGNTIYF. In DNA, the CDR3 is TGTGCCAGCAGTGATATAGGGACAGGCTCTGGAAACACCATATATTTT. Filled out from reference TRBV2 and TRBJ1-3, the complete variable domain reads EPEVTQTPSHQVTQMGQEVILRCVPISNHLYFYWYRQILGQKVEFLVSFYNNEISEKSEIFDDQFSVERPDGSNFTLKIRSTKLEDSAMYFCASSDIGTGSGNTIYFGEGSWLTVV.

The V gene is TRBV24-1, the J gene TRBJ1-2; 7 bases fit TRBD1. This CDR3 contains 14 residues. Trimming took 3 bases from V and 3 from J; bases not matched to a gene: 3. The germline V gene encodes CDR1 KGHDR and CDR2 SFDVKD. CDR3 DNA: TGTGCCACCAGTGATGCCGGGACAGACTATGGCTACACCTTC. Protein product: CATSDAGTDYGYTF.

The chain carries TRBV25-1 and TRBJ2-7; D gene ambiguous. Looked up from germline, CDR1 is MGHDK and CDR2 is SYGVNS. Trimming stripped 3 bases from V and 0 bases from J, with 9 bases between. The CDR3 runs 14 residues. The DNA of the CDR3 is TGTGCCAGCAGTGAGCCGGGTAGCTCCTACGAGCAGTACTTC. Protein product: CASSEPGSSYEQYF.

This clone was seen a single time. J is TRBJ2-3 and V is TRBV5-4, with 7 bases aligning to TRBD1. This CDR3 comprises 15 residues. The V gene's germline CDR1 is SGHNT and CDR2 YYREEE (reference sequence). After removal of 0 bases from V and 3 bases from J, the junction contained 4 bases not matched to a gene. CDR3 in DNA: TGTGCCAGCAGCTTGGTAGGGGGCGCAACAGATACGCAGTATTTT. Amino acids: CASSLVGGATDTQYF.

The gene calls are TRBV11-3 and TRBJ2-1; TRBD2 matches 13 bases. The CDR3 has 16 residues. Germline CDR1 SGHNT, CDR2 YENEEA. Unmatched junction bases numbered 7, after V lost 2 bases and J lost 9 bases. CDR3 in amino acids: CASSLSGLAGEGEQFF. The DNA of the CDR3 is TGTGCCAGCAGCTTAAGTGGACTAGCGGGGGAAGGTGAGCAGTTCTTC.